This T cell receptor (beta chain) stems from a study of T cell responses to AZD1222 COVID-19 vaccine. Study-wide results and limits: It should be noted that donors were predominantly white British and more often female, and clonal diversity was possibly underestimated. The study found Spike-specific TCR breadth and depth rose after two AZD1222 doses. It was only a handful of AZD1222 recipients who were seropositive at baseline.

Turning to this clone: Its target is unknown.

Profiling relied on immunoSEQ multiplex PCR, and the TCRdb table lists in-frame clones only, not all of them. The table records about 70,000 clones, approximately 90% of them present only once. CDR1 MNHNS and CDR2 SASEGT come from the germline V gene. V lost 3 bases, J lost 2 bases, and 10 bases lay in between. The CDR3 runs to 14 residues. The specimen comprised peripheral blood, sampled 28 days after the second dose of the MenACWY control vaccine. The sequence was collected from an adult who received the MenACWY meningococcal vaccine as a control. The chain has TRBV6-1 and TRBJ1-2; D gene ambiguous. For the CDR3, the DNA is TGTGCCAGCAGTGATAGTGTACCAAACTATGGCTACACCTTC. This translates into CASSDSVPNYGYTF.